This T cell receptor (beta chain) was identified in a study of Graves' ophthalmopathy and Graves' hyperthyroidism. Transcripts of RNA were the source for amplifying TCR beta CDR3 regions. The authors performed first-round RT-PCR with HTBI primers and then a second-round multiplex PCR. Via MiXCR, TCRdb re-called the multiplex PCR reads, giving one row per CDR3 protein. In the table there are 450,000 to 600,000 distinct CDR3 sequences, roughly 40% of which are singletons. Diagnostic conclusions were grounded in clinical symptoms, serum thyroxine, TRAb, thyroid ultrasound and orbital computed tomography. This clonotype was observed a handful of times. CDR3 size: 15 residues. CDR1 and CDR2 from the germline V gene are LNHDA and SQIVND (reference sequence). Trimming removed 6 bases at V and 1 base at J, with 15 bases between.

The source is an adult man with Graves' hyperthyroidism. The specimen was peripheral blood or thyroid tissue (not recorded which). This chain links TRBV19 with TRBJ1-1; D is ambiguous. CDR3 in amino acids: CASSKNPFTNTEAFF. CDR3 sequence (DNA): TGTGCCAGTAGCAAAAACCCGTTCACGAACACTGAAGCTTTCTTT.